These 19 T cell receptor beta chains were all obtained from the same sample, sequenced in a study of early T cells in non-severe SARS-CoV-2 infection. TCRdb ran MiXCR on the 5' RACE reads and lists one entry per CDR3 protein. The sample includes roughly 40,000 distinct CDR3 sequences, approximately 5.9% seen only once; the top ten take approximately 8.4%. The sample was whole blood, taken at baseline. The origin of the receptors is an adult who was a healthcare worker with PCR-confirmed SARS-CoV-2 infection or an uninfected control (not recorded which).

This clonotype was picked up many times. This rearrangement joins TRBV7-2 to TRBJ2-5, with 7 bases identical to TRBD1. Germline loops: CDR1 SGHTA, CDR2 FQGNSA. The junction had 4 bases not matched to a gene; V was cut back by 5 bases and J by 1 base. The CDR3 sequence is 14 residues long. CDR3 bases: TGTGCCAGCAGCCATGACAGGGTCCAAGAGACCCAGTACTTC. Translating it yields CASSHDRVQETQYF.

This clonotype was detected ten times or more. The chain carries TRBV28 and TRBJ2-3, with D possibly matching TRBD1 (5 bases). This CDR3 spans 14 amino acids. Germline-derived CDR1 and CDR2 are MDHEN and SYDVKM. V lost 4 bases and J 4 bases, leaving 12 bases between the germline ends. CDR3 residues: CASSYQGIPDTQYF. In nucleotides, the CDR3 is TGTGCCAGCAGTTACCAGGGCATCCCAGATACGCAGTATTTT.

The V call is TRBV21-1, the J call TRBJ2-3; the table's D call of TRBD2 was not tested on the DNA. TRBV21-1 is assigned pseudogene status. CDR3 length: 13 amino acids. In nucleotides, the CDR3 is TGTGCCAGCAGCCCCTGGGAGGGTCATACGCAGTATTTT. It codes for CASSPWEGHTQYF.

This clonotype came up a few times. The chain joins TRBV7-8 to TRBJ2-3; 8 bases align to TRBD2. V dropped 5 bases and J dropped 6; count of bases not matched to a gene: 10. The CDR3 consists of 15 residues. From germline, CDR1 is SGHVS and CDR2 FQNEAQ. In DNA form, the CDR3 reads TGTGCCAGCAGCCCAACCATCGGGACTAGGGATACGCAGTATTTT. Residues: CASSPTIGTRDTQYF.

This clonotype has at least ten counts. V is TRBV7-8 and J is TRBJ1-5, with D possibly TRBD1 on 6 matching bases. In germline, CDR1 is SGHVS, CDR2 FQNEAQ. V lost 2 bases and J 6 bases, leaving 8 bases between the germline ends. This CDR3 is 13 amino acids long. The CDR3 nucleotides read TGTGCCAGCAGCTTATGGGGGCCTCAGCCCCAGCATTTT. This translates into CASSLWGPQPQHF.

This clonotype was detected many times. V and J are TRBV29-1 and TRBJ1-3; the D gene is possibly TRBD1 (5 bases). This CDR3 has 14 residues. The ends were cut back, 1 base at V and 5 bases at J, with 12 bases in the middle. Looked up from germline, CDR1 is SQVTM and CDR2 is ANQGSEA. In DNA, the CDR3 is TGCAGCGTTGAAGGGCTGGGGCACCGAAACACCATATATTTT. Translation: CSVEGLGHRNTIYF.

The gene calls are TRBV20-1 and TRBJ2-5; 9 nucleotides line up with TRBD1. The CDR3 covers 13 residues. Looked up from germline, CDR1 is DFQATT and CDR2 is SNEGSKA (reference sequence). V was clipped by 3 bases and J by 5 bases; unmatched bases: 4. This chain's CDR3 is CSARGTGSETQYF. CDR3 sequence (DNA): TGCAGTGCTAGGGGGACAGGGTCGGAGACCCAGTACTTC.

The chain joins TRBV9 to TRBJ2-2; TRBD1 might be the D (6 bases). Trimming took off 4 bases at V and 6 bases at J, with 13 bases between the two ends. This CDR3 has 14 amino acids. Germline CDR1 reads SGDLS; CDR2 reads YYNGEE. The chain's CDR3 is CASSIGTPPGELFF. The DNA of the CDR3 is TGTGCCAGCAGCATAGGGACACCTCCCGGGGAGCTGTTTTTT.

Ten or more counts support this clonotype. The chain recombines TRBV14 with TRBJ1-1; weak D call: TRBD1 (6 bases). This CDR3 has 14 residues. Germline V gene data show CDR1 as SGHDN and CDR2 as FVKESK. With 5 bases removed from V and 0 bases from J, the gap between germline ends came to 10 bases. The CDR3 region has the DNA TGTGCCAGCAGCTACGACAGGCTGAACACTGAAGCTTTCTTT. This translates into CASSYDRLNTEAFF.

This clonotype has a count of ten or more. The V and J genes are TRBV19 and TRBJ2-2; D is uncertain. The CDR3 is made up of 14 amino acids. Germline loops: CDR1 LNHDA, CDR2 SQIVND (reference sequence). Trimming cost V 3 bases and J 4 bases, with 9 bases left between them. Here the CDR3 reads CASSITRSTGELFF. CDR3 DNA sequence: TGTGCCAGTAGTATTACGAGGAGCACCGGGGAGCTGTTTTTT.

The chain has TRBV18 and TRBJ1-1; D gene ambiguous. Per germline, CDR1 KGHSH and CDR2 LQKENI. Trimming cost V 1 base and J 0 bases, with 9 bases left between them. The CDR3 totals 15 residues. The CDR3 is CASSPQQGMNTEAFF. CDR3 coding DNA: TGTGCCAGCTCACCACAGCAAGGTATGAACACTGAAGCTTTCTTT.

This clonotype appeared many times. The gene calls are TRBV27 and TRBJ1-2; possibly TRBD1 for D (5 bases). Germline V gene sequence: CDR1 MNHEY, CDR2 SMNVEV (reference sequence). Trimming stripped 7 bases from V and 0 bases from J, with 9 bases between. The CDR3 runs to 13 residues. The CDR3, as DNA: TGTGCCAGCAAGGACAAGGCTAACTATGGCTACACCTTC. Protein sequence: CASKDKANYGYTF.

This clonotype was observed at least ten times. The chain recombines TRBV2 with TRBJ2-1, with D tentatively TRBD2 (5 bases). The CDR3 has 15 residues. Trimming took off 6 bases at V and 2 bases at J, with 14 bases between the two ends. Per the germline V gene, CDR1 is SNHLY and CDR2 is FYNNEI. The CDR3 region has the DNA TGTGCCAGCAGGGAGAGGCGGGCGACCTACAATGAGCAGTTCTTC. It is translated as CASRERRATYNEQFF.

This clonotype was detected ten times or more. V gene TRBV19 combines with J gene TRBJ2-2; D gene unclear. Deletions cut 6 bases from V and 6 bases from J, with 11 bases between. Germline V gene lookup returns CDR1 LNHDA and CDR2 SQIVND (reference sequence). The CDR3 has 13 amino acids. The CDR3 loop reads CASRVGYSGELFF. CDR3 nucleotide sequence: TGTGCCAGTAGAGTAGGGTACTCCGGGGAGCTGTTTTTT.

This clonotype was counted ten times or more. The J gene is TRBJ2-7, the V gene TRBV4-1; 7 bases align to TRBD1. Germline trimming cut 4 bases from V and 2 bases from J; bases unmatched to any gene: 5. The CDR3 totals 14 residues. Germline V gene lookup returns CDR1 MGHRA and CDR2 YSYEKL. The CDR3 here is CASSPGQYPYEQYF. DNA for the CDR3: TGCGCCAGCAGCCCGGGACAGTATCCCTACGAGCAGTACTTC.

This clonotype has just a few counts. The CDR3, as DNA: TGCAGTGCCGGACAGGGGTATGGCTACACCTTC. Residues: CSAGQGYGYTF. The genes are TRBV20-1 and TRBJ1-2; TRBD1 agrees at 9 bases. The CDR3 contains 11 residues. Looked up from germline, CDR1 is DFQATT and CDR2 is SNEGSKA (reference sequence). V shed 6 bases, J shed 5 bases, and the junction held 1 base outside the gene matches.

This clonotype was found many times. The rearrangement joins TRBV28 to TRBJ2-1, with 7 bases lining up with TRBD1. CDR3 length: 14 residues. Germline V gene data show CDR1 as MDHEN and CDR2 as SYDVKM. The J segment lost 1 base and the V segment lost 3 bases, leaving 0 bases of the junction unmatched. CDR3 amino acids: CASSFRGSYNEQFF. The CDR3 coding sequence is TGTGCCAGCAGTTTCAGGGGGTCCTACAATGAGCAGTTCTTC.

This clonotype was recorded a few times. V is TRBV7-9 and J is TRBJ2-7; 8 positions match TRBD1. The germline V gene encodes CDR1 SEHNR and CDR2 FQNEAQ (reference sequence). CDR3 size: 15 residues. The V gene end was trimmed by 6 bases and the J gene end by 0 bases; junction bases not matched to a gene: 7. CDR3 sequence: CASSSGTGSSYEQYF. The CDR3 nucleotides are TGTGCCAGCAGTTCCGGGACAGGAAGCTCCTACGAGCAGTACTTC.

CDR3 nucleotide sequence: TGTGCCAGCAGCCTCCGACCGGGGGCGAACACCGGGGAGCTGTTTTTT. Translated, it gives CASSLRPGANTGELFF. The rearrangement joins TRBV11-2 to TRBJ2-2, with TRBD2 as a possible D gene (6 bases). The CDR3 length is 16 residues. Germline V gene data show CDR1 as SGHAT and CDR2 as FQNNGV. Trimming shortened V by 5 bases and J by 0 bases, and 13 bases separated the two germline ends. The complete variable domain, with remaining parts taken from reference TRBV11-2 and TRBJ2-2, reads EAGVAQSPRYKIIEKRQSVAFWCNPISGHATLYWYQQILGQGPKLLIQFQNNGVVDDSQLPKDRFSAERLKGVDSTLKIQPAKLEDSAVYLCASSLRPGANTGELFFGEGSRLTVL.